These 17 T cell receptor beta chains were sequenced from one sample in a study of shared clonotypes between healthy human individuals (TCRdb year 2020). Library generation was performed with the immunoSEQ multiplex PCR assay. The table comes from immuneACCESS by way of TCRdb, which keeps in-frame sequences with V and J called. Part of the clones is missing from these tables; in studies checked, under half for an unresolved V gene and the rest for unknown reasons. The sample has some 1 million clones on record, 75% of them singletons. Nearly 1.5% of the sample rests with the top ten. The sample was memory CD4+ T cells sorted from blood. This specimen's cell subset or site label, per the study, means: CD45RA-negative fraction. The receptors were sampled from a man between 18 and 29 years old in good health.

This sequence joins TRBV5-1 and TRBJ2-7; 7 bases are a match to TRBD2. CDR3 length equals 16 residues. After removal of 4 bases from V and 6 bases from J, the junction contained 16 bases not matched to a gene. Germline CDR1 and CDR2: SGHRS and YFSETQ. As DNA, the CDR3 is TGCGCCAGCAGCCCCAACCGCGGGGGACGGGCCTCCGAGCAGTACTTC. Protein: CASSPNRGGRASEQYF.

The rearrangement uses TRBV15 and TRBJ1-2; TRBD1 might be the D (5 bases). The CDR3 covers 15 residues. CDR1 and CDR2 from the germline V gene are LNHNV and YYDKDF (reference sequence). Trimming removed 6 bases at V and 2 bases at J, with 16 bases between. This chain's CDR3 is CATSQGWSGNYGYTF. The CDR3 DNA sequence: TGTGCCACCAGTCAGGGCTGGTCCGGGAACTATGGCTACACCTTC.

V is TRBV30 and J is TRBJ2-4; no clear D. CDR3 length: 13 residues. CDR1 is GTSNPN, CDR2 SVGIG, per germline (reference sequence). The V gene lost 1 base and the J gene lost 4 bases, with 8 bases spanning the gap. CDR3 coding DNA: TGTGCCTGGAGTGCTACAGTTAAAAACATTCAGTACTTC. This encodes CAWSATVKNIQYF.

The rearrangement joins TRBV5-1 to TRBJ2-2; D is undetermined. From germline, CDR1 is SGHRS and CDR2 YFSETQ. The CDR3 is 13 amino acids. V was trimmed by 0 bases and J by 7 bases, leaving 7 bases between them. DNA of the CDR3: TGCGCCAGCAGCTTGGACAGTGACGGGGAGCTGTTTTTT. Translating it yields CASSLDSDGELFF.

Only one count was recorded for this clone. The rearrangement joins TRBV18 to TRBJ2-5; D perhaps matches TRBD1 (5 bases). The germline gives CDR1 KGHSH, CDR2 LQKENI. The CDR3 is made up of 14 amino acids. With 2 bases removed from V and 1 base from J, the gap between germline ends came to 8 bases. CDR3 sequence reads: CASSPDSRQETQYF. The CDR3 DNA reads TGTGCCAGCTCACCAGACAGTCGCCAAGAGACCCAGTACTTC.

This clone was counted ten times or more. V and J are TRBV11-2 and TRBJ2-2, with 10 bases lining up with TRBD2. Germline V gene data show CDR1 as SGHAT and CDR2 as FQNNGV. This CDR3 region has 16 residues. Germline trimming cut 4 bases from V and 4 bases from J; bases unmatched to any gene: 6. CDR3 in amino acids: CASSSGTSVLTGELFF. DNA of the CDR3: TGTGCCAGCAGCTCCGGGACTAGCGTTCTCACCGGGGAGCTGTTTTTT.

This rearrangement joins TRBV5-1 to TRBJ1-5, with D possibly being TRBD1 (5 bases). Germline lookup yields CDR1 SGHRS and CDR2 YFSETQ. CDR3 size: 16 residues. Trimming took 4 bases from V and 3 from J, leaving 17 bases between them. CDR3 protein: CASSKEGTGNNQPQHF. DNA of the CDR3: TGCGCCAGCAGCAAAGAAGGGACGGGCAACAATCAGCCCCAGCATTTT.

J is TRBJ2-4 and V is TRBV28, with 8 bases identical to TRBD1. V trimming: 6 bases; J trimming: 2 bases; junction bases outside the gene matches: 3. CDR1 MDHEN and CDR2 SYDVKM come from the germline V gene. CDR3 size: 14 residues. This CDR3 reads CASRDREPKNIQYF. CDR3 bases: TGTGCCAGCAGGGACAGGGAGCCCAAAAACATTCAGTACTTC.

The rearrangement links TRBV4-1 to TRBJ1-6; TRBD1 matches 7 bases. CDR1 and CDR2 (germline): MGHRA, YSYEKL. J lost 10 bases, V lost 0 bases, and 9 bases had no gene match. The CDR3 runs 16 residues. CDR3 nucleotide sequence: TGCGCCAGCAGCCAAGATAGGGCAGGGGGTAGGTCACCCCTCCACTTT. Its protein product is CASSQDRAGGRSPLHF.

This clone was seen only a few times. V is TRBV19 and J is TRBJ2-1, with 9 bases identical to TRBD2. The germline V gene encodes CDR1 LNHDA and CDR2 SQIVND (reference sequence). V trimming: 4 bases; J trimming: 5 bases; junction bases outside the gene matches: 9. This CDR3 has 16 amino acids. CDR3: CASSTRRAGGNNEQFF. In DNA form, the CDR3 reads TGTGCCAGTAGTACCCGGAGGGCGGGGGGGAACAATGAGCAGTTCTTC.

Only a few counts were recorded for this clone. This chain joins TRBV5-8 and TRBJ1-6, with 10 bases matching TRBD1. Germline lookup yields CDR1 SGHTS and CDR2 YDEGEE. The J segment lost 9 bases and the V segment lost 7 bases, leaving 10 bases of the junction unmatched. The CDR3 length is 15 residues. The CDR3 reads CASGIPGQGFSPLHF. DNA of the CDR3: TGTGCCAGCGGGATCCCGGGACAGGGGTTTTCACCCCTCCACTTT.

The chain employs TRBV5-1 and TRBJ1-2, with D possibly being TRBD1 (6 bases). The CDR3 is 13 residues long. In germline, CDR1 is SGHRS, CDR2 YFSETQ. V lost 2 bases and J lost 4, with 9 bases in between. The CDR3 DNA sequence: TGCGCCAGCAGCTTTACAGGGAGCTATGGCTACACCTTC. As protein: CASSFTGSYGYTF.

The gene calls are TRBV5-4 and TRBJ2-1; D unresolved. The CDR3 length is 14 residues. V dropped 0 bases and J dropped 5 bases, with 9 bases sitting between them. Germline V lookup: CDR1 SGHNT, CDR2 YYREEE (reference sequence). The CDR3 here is CASSLASDHNEQFF. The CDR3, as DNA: TGTGCCAGCAGCTTGGCCTCTGACCACAATGAGCAGTTCTTC. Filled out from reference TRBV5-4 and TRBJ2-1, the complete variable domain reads ETGVTQSPTHLIKTRGQQVTLRCSSQSGHNTVSWYQQALGQGPQFIFQYYREEENGRGNFPPRFSGLQFPNYSSELNVNALELDDSALYLCASSLASDHNEQFFGPGTRLTVL.

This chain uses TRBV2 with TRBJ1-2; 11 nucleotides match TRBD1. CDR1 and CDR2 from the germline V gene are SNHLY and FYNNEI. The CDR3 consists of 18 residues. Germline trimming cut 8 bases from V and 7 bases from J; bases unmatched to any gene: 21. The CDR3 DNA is TGTGCCAGCGGGCCCACAGGACAGGGGGCGCCCACCTCGAGTGGCTACACCTTC. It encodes CASGPTGQGAPTSSGYTF.

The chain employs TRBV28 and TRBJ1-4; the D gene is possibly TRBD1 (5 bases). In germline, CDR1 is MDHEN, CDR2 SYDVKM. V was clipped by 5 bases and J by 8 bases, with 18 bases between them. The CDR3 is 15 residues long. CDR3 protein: CASSNPTGFREKLFF. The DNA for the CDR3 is TGTGCCAGCAGTAACCCAACAGGATTTCGGGAAAAACTGTTTTTT.

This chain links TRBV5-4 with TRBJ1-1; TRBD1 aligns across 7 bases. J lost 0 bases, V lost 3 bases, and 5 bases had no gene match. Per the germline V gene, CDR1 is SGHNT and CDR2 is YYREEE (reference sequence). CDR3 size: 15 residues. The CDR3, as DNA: TGTGCCAGCAGCTGGGACAGCGGAGTGAACACTGAAGCTTTCTTT. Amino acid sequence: CASSWDSGVNTEAFF.

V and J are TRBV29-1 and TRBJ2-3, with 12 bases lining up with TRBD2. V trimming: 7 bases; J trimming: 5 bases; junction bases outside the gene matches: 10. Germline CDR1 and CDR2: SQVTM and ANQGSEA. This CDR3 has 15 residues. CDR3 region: CSARTSGMFGDTQYF. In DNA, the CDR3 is TGCAGCGCACGGACTAGCGGGATGTTTGGAGATACGCAGTATTTT.